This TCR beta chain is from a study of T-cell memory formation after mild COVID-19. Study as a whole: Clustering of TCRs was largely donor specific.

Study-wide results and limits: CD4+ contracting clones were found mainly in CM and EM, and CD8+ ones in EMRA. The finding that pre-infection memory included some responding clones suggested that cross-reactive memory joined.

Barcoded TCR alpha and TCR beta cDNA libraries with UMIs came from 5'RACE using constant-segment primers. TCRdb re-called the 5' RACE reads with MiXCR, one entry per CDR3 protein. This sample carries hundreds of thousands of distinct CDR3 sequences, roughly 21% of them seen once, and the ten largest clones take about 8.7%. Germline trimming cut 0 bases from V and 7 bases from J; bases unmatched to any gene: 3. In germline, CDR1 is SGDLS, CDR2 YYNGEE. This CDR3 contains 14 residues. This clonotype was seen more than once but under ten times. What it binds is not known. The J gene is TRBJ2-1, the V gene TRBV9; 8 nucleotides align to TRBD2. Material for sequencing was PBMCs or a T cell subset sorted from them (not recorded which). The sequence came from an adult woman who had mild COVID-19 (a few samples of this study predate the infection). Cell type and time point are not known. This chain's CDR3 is CASSVVAGRNEQFF. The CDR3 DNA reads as TGTGCCAGCAGCGTAGTAGCGGGGCGGAATGAGCAGTTCTTC. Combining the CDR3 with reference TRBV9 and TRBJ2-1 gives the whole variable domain DSGVTQTPKHLITATGQRVTLRCSPRSGDLSVYWYQQSLDQGLQFLIQYYNGEERAKGNILERFSAQQFPDLHSELNLSSLELGDSALYFCASSVVAGRNEQFFGPGTRLTVL.